The entry that follows covers one T cell receptor (beta chain) sequence. No antigen is known for it. This sample is drawn from a study of OX40 agonist ivuxolimab in advanced cancers. Findings and limits, study-wide: Low normalized T-cell clonal expansion was also seen in some nonresponders.

Enrollment shut out patients with autoimmune disease history or systemic immunosuppression. Trimming took 3 bases from V and 9 from J, leaving 9 bases between them. The germline V gene encodes CDR1 SGHRS and CDR2 YFSETQ. The CDR3 contains 12 residues. The method was immunoSEQ multiplex PCR; TCRdb's version includes in-frame clones alone and lacks a portion of them. The top ten hold approximately 1% of the sample, which has fewer than 70,000 clones, approximately 89% seen once. V and J are TRBV5-1 and TRBJ2-2; no firm D call. The origin of this receptor is an adult with an advanced solid tumor such as melanoma, head and neck, liver or kidney cancer. This sample comprised CD4+ or CD8+ T cells sorted from blood, obtained in a trial of the OX40 agonist ivuxolimab. The CDR3 DNA follows: TGCGCCAGCAGCTATGAGAGGCGGGAGCTGTTTTTT. It specifies CASSYERRELFF.